The clone carrying this T cell receptor (beta chain) was detected ten times or more. Germline V gene data show CDR1 as MNHNS and CDR2 as SASEGT. The CDR3 has 14 residues. V lost 5 bases and J lost 1, with 6 bases in between. Patients underwent thyroid surgery, and none had received any treatment before it. Via MiXCR, TCRdb re-called the PCR reads. The sample has approximately 44,000 clones, 24% seen once. This sample stems from a study of metastatic and nonmetastatic thyroid tumors. Study overall: Both malignant and benign thyroid patients supplied peripheral blood and tumor or nodule tissue samples, across which the repertoires of these patients were then compared.

V and J are TRBV6-1 and TRBJ2-6; D ambiguous. The TCR sequence derives from a female donor with papillary thyroid cancer or a benign thyroid nodule (not recorded which). Some clones in this sample may be carry-over from other donors' samples. The sequencing sample was made of tumor tissue. The CDR3 sequence is CASSLTSGANVLTF. In nucleotides, the CDR3 is TGTGCCAGCAGTCTCACGTCTGGGGCCAACGTCCTGACTTTC.